This T cell receptor beta chain originates from a study of blood T cell repertoires in COVID-19. Overall study context: Sites in the United States, Italy and Spain provided acute and convalescent COVID-19 samples. PBMCs, B-cell-depleted T cells, or T cells were the source of the cDNA or gDNA that made up the material.

This CDR3 has 13 residues. The trim removed 7 bases at V and 7 bases at J, leaving 7 bases unmatched. Germline lookup yields CDR1 SNHLY and CDR2 FYNNEI. Original processing notes: Reference gene primers were amplified, and this amplification served to estimate nucleated cell counts. Measured with immunoSEQ multiplex PCR; TCRdb has only the in-frame clones, and not every one. The V and J calls and the clone size are those of that table, but D and trimming were determined from the DNA. The sample includes 87,000 or so clones, approximately 86% of them seen just once. This clone has a handful of counts. The sequenced sample consisted of peripheral blood. V usage is TRBV2 and J usage is TRBJ1-2; 9 bases are a match to TRBD1. The receptor was isolated from a man aged 40-49 years with acute or convalescent COVID-19. The CDR3 region has the DNA TGTGCCAGCACCGAAACAGGGGGCGGTGGCTACACCTTC. This gives the protein CASTETGGGGYTF.